This is a list of T cell receptor beta chains from one sample in a study of blood T cell repertoires in COVID-19. The method was immunoSEQ multiplex PCR; TCRdb's version includes in-frame clones alone and lacks a portion of them. The sample lists about 200,000 clones, approximately 90% seen once, with 5.9% in the top ten. What was sequenced was peripheral blood. The source is a man older than 75 with acute or convalescent COVID-19. CDR3s include the opening cysteine and the closing phenylalanine or tryptophan. The order of the fields is J gene, clone size, V gene, D gene, CDR3 DNA, CDR3 protein. The D gene is left open where the match is weak. Size tells how often a clone was seen (once, few, many) or the class of an expanded clone, and some rows leave it out.

TRBJ2-2 | few | TRBV27 | NA | TGTGCCAGCAGCCAGTATTCGAACACCGGGGAGCTGTTTTTT | CASSQYSNTGELFF
TRBJ2-5 | NA | TRBV14 | NA | TGTGCCAGCAGCCAAGAGTTGCACACCTGGGAGACCCAGTACTTC | CASSQELHTWETQYF
TRBJ2-3 | NA | TRBV27 | TRBD2 | TGTGCCAGCAGTTACGGACTAGCGGCCCTAGGGACAGATACGCAGTATTTT | CASSYGLAALGTDTQYF
TRBJ2-7 | NA | TRBV10-3 | TRBD1 | TGTGCCATCAGTGACCTCGGACAGGTCGCTTCCTACGAGCAGTACTTC | CAISDLGQVASYEQYF
TRBJ2-5 | few | TRBV3-1/TRBV3-2 | NA | TGTGCCAGCAGGGGGATGGGACTTTCCCGTAAGCAGTACTTC | CASRGMGLSRKQYF
TRBJ2-1 | NA | TRBV15 | NA | TGTGCCACCAGCAGAACCACTAGAGGCCCGGTCGATGAGCAGTTCTTC | CATSRTTRGPVDEQFF
TRBJ2-7 | NA | TRBV28 | NA | TGTGCCAGCAGTTCCCCCTTTTCGGGGTCCTACGAGCAGTACTTC | CASSSPFSGSYEQYF
TRBJ2-1 | NA | TRBV5-6 | TRBD1 | TGTGCCAGCAGCTTATGGACAGGAACCCTTCTTTTCTACAATGAGCAGTTCTTC | CASSLWTGTLLFYNEQFF
TRBJ2-1 | NA | TRBV19 | TRBD2 | TGTGCCAGCGCTAGACTAGCGGGAGACCCCTACAATGAGCAGTTCTTC | CASARLAGDPYNEQFF
TRBJ1-2 | NA | TRBV14 | TRBD1 | TGTGCCAGCAGCCAAGGTTCACGGGACAGGCGATACGGCTACACCTTC | CASSQGSRDRRYGYTF
TRBJ2-1 | NA | TRBV5-1 | TRBD2 | TGCGCCAGCAGCTTGGGACTAGCGGGAGGCAACAATGAGCAGTTCTTC | CASSLGLAGGNNEQFF
TRBJ2-2 | NA | TRBV27 | NA | TGTGCCAGCAGGCGGACAGTTTTAAACACCGGGGAGCTGTTTTTT | CASRRTVLNTGELFF
TRBJ2-1 | NA | TRBV24-1 | TRBD2 | TGTGCCACCTCCGACATAGCGGGAGAATCACTCAATGAGCAGTTCTTC | CATSDIAGESLNEQFF
TRBJ2-1 | NA | TRBV7-2 | TRBD2 | TGTGCCAGCAGCTTAGCTAGCGGGAGCGGCAATGAGCAGTTCTTC | CASSLASGSGNEQFF
TRBJ1-5 | NA | TRBV6-1 | NA | TGTGCCAGCAGTGAAACCCCCCAGGGGCGTAATCAGCCCCAGCATTTT | CASSETPQGRNQPQHF
TRBJ2-1 | once | TRBV3-1/TRBV3-2 | TRBD2 | TGTGCCAGCAGCCTAACTAGCGACTACTACAATGAGCAGTTCTTC | CASSLTSDYYNEQFF
TRBJ1-4 | once | TRBV30 | NA | TGTGCCTGGAGTGTCTCCTCATTGAGCGTAGGAAAGGAAAAACTGTTTTTT | CAWSVSSLSVGKEKLFF
TRBJ2-5 | NA | TRBV10-1 | NA | TGCGCCAGCAGTGCTGCAGGGCAGGAGACCCAGTACTTC | CASSAAGQETQYF
TRBJ2-2 | NA | TRBV21-1 | NA | TGTGCCAGCAGCCCCTTAACTGGTCCCGGGGAGCTGTTTTTT | CASSPLTGPGELFF
TRBJ1-5 | NA | TRBV19 | NA | TGTGCCAGTAGTATAGTAACCGGGACACAGCCCCAGCATTTT | CASSIVTGTQPQHF
TRBJ2-5 | NA | TRBV10-3 | NA | TGTGCCATCAGTGAGATCTCCGCCTATCCCGAGACCCAGTACTTC | CAISEISAYPETQYF
TRBJ2-3 | NA | TRBV2 | TRBD1 | TGTGCCACGGGGACAGGCACAGATACGCAGTATTTT | CATGTGTDTQYF
TRBJ2-2 | NA | TRBV6-5 | NA | TGTGCCAGCAGTTACGAGCAGAACACCGGGGAGCTGTTTTTT | CASSYEQNTGELFF
TRBJ1-1 | NA | TRBV7-9 | TRBD1 | TGTGCCAGCAGTTCCCGGACAGGAACCACTGAAGCTTTCTTT | CASSSRTGTTEAFF
TRBJ1-5 | NA | TRBV27 | TRBD1 | TGTGCCAGCAGCCCCTGGACAGGTGATCAGCCCCAGCATTTT | CASSPWTGDQPQHF
TRBJ1-2 | NA | TRBV5-1 | TRBD1 | TGCGCCAGCAGCCAGGGACAGGTGGCTATCGTCGGTGGCTACACCTTC | CASSQGQVAIVGGYTF
TRBJ2-2 | NA | TRBV10-2 | TRBD2 | TGCGCCAGCAGTGAGCGTAGCGGGCGGAACACCGGGGAGCTGTTTTTT | CASSERSGRNTGELFF
TRBJ2-3 | NA | TRBV4-3 | NA | TGCGCCAGCAGCCAAGAGCAGGGGCTCGTGAATACGCAGTATTTT | CASSQEQGLVNTQYF
TRBJ1-1 | NA | TRBV7-9 | TRBD1 | TGTGCCAGCAGCTCGGGACAGCTAGTGAACACTGAAGCTTTCTTT | CASSSGQLVNTEAFF
TRBJ1-2 | NA | TRBV9 | NA | TGTGCCAGCAGCGTACACAGGGCTTCATCCTATGGCTACACCTTC | CASSVHRASSYGYTF
TRBJ2-2 | once | TRBV5-1 | NA | TGCGCCAGCAGCTGGACAGAGAACACCGGGGAGCTGTTTTTT | CASSWTENTGELFF
TRBJ1-6 | NA | TRBV27 | NA | TGTGCCAGCAGTTTCAGGACAGCAAGCTCCTATAATTCACCCCTCCACTTT | CASSFRTASSYNSPLHF
TRBJ2-7 | once | TRBV7-9 | NA | TGTGCCAGCAGCTTAGTAGCCAGGGACTCCTACGAGCAGTACTTC | CASSLVARDSYEQYF
TRBJ1-5 | NA | TRBV19 | NA | TGTGCCAGTAGTATAACCAGGGGAAATCAGCCCCAGCATTTT | CASSITRGNQPQHF
TRBJ2-5 | NA | TRBV3-1/TRBV3-2 | TRBD2 | TGTGCCAGCAGCCTCCAACTAGCGGGAGGGCCCTCGGAGACCCAGTACTTC | CASSLQLAGGPSETQYF
TRBJ2-3 | NA | TRBV24-1 | TRBD1 | TGTGCCACCAGTGATTCGGGACAGGATACGCAGTATTTT | CATSDSGQDTQYF
TRBJ2-1 | NA | TRBV11-3 | TRBD2 | TGTGCCAGCAGCTTAAGGTCTAGCGGGATCAATGAGCAGTTCTTC | CASSLRSSGINEQFF
TRBJ1-2 | NA | TRBV30 | NA | TGTGCCTGGAGTCCAGGGTTTAACTATGGCTACACCTTC | CAWSPGFNYGYTF
TRBJ2-7 | NA | TRBV3-1/TRBV3-2 | NA | TGTGCCAGCAGCCAAGGATTGGGGGCAAACGAGCAGTACTTC | CASSQGLGANEQYF
TRBJ1-4 | NA | TRBV13 | NA | TGTGCCAGCAGCTTAGAAGGGGCAGTCACTGGTGAAAAACTGTTTTTT | CASSLEGAVTGEKLFF
TRBJ1-6 | NA | TRBV27 | TRBD1 | TGTGCCAGCAGTTTATTGGACAGGGGGAATTCACCCCTCCACTTT | CASSLLDRGNSPLHF
TRBJ1-5 | NA | TRBV15 | TRBD1 | TGTGCCACCAGCAGGGGACAGGGAGGAGGGCAGCCCCAGCATTTT | CATSRGQGGGQPQHF
TRBJ2-2 | NA | TRBV19 | TRBD2 | TGTGCCAGTATCGGGTTGCGGGAGGGCCGTACCGGGGAGCTGTTTTTT | CASIGLREGRTGELFF
TRBJ2-3 | NA | TRBV11-3 | NA | TGTGCCAGCAGCTTACCCCCTACAGATACGCAGTATTTT | CASSLPPTDTQYF
TRBJ2-7 | once | TRBV30 | NA | TGTGCCTGGAGAGGTAGGCAGGGTAAGGCCGAGCAGTACTTC | CAWRGRQGKAEQYF
TRBJ2-1 | NA | TRBV6-4 | TRBD2 | TGTGCCACCAGTTATCAGATTAGCGGGAGTAATGAGCAGTTCTTC | CATSYQISGSNEQFF
TRBJ2-1 | NA | TRBV5-4 | TRBD2 | TGTGCCAGCAGCTCCGGCGCGGGAGAACCCTACAATGAGCAGTTCTTC | CASSSGAGEPYNEQFF
TRBJ2-2 | many | TRBV2 | NA | TGTGCCAGCAGTGAAGGGTACGGGGGAGTGATCGGGGAGCTGTTTTTT | CASSEGYGGVIGELFF
TRBJ1-1 | NA | TRBV6-5 | TRBD1 | TGTGCCAGCAGTTACAAAGGACAGGGGAACACTGAAGCTTTCTTT | CASSYKGQGNTEAFF
TRBJ2-7 | NA | TRBV27 | NA | TGTGCCAGCAGTGCCGATAGCGCCCCCTACGAGCAGTACTTC | CASSADSAPYEQYF
TRBJ2-1 | NA | TRBV5-4 | TRBD1 | TGTGCCAGCAGCTTGAAAGGGGGCTGGAATGAGCAGTTCTTC | CASSLKGGWNEQFF
TRBJ2-7 | NA | TRBV19 | TRBD1 | TGTGCCAGTAGTATAGGGCACAGGGGAACGTACGAGCAGTACTTC | CASSIGHRGTYEQYF
TRBJ1-1 | NA | TRBV15 | NA | TGTGCCACCAGCAGAGACTCGGACAGGAACACTGAAGCTTTCTTT | CATSRDSDRNTEAFF
TRBJ1-1 | once | TRBV6-1 | NA | TGTGCCAGCAGTGACCCTACCCCCCCAGAAGCTTTCTTT | CASSDPTPPEAFF
TRBJ1-3 | NA | TRBV18 | NA | TGTGCCAGCTCTCCCGGCCAAGCGGGAAACACCATATATTTT | CASSPGQAGNTIYF
TRBJ2-7 | NA | TRBV19 | TRBD1 | TGTGCCAGTAGTAAATTAACTCCGGGACAGATCTACGAGCAGTACTTC | CASSKLTPGQIYEQYF
TRBJ1-5 | many | TRBV10-2 | NA | TGCGCCACCCTCCCTTTGACGGGGGGTCAGCCCCAGCATTTT | CATLPLTGGQPQHF